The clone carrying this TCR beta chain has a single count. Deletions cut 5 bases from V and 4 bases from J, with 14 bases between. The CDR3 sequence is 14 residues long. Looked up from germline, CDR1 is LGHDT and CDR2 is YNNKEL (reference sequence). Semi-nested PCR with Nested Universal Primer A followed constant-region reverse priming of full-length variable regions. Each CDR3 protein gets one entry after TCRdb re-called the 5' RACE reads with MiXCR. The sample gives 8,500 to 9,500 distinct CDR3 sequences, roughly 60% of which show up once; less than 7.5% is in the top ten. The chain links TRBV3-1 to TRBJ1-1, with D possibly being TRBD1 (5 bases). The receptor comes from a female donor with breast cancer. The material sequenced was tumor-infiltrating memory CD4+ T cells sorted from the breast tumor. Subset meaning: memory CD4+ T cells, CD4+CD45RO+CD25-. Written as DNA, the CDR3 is TGTGCCAGCAGCGAAGGGGCAGACTCCACTGAAGCTTTCTTT. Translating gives CASSEGADSTEAFF.